The T cell receptor (beta chain) described here comes from a study of T cell repertoires in cytomegalovirus infection. In the study overall: Matching HLA type, along with CMV infection, was indicated by public TCR beta signatures.

TCRdb re-analysed the reads in MiXCR, keeping a single row per CDR3 protein. The data show hundreds of thousands of distinct CDR3 sequences, 25% to 30% seen once. V dropped 1 base and J dropped 7 bases, with 17 bases sitting between them. This CDR3 comprises 16 residues. Germline V gene data show CDR1 as LNHDA and CDR2 as SQIVND (reference sequence). In the case of this clonotype: Its specificity is not known.

Overall study results and limits: Clonotype analysis showed dominance of the ex vivo response by HLA-C-restricted CMV-specific TCR beta clonotypes.

The J gene is TRBJ2-1, the V gene TRBV19; tentatively, D is TRBD2 (6 bases). The receptor's source is a human donor in good health (CMV status not recorded). Some clones in this sample may be carry-over from other donors' samples. Sample: cultured PBMCs, taken from culture after CMV antigen stimulation. The CDR3 sequence is CASSIGFRAGKNEQFF. As DNA, the CDR3 is TGTGCCAGTAGTATAGGTTTCCGGGCGGGAAAGAATGAGCAGTTCTTC.